A single T cell receptor beta chain is shown here with its context. This entry comes from a study of blood T cell repertoires in COVID-19. In the authors' workflow: Reference gene primer amplification in the assay estimated nucleated cell counts. The protocol was immunoSEQ multiplex PCR, while the TCRdb copy is restricted to in-frame clones and leaves out a portion. That table gives V, J and clone size, and the DNA gave D and trimming. The data hold tens of thousands of clones, with 80% to 95% observed a single time. CDR1 SGHTA and CDR2 FQGNSA come from the germline V gene. The length of the CDR3 is 13 residues. Trimming shortened V by 3 bases and J by 2 bases, and 7 bases separated the two germline ends.

The sequenced sample consisted of peripheral blood. The source of this sequence is a man between 65 and 85 years old with acute or convalescent COVID-19. J is TRBJ1-2 and V is TRBV7-2; D not resolved. The CDR3 here is CASSLGQNYGYTF. The CDR3 coding sequence is TGTGCCAGCAGCTTGGGCCAGAACTATGGCTACACCTTC.